This T cell receptor beta chain was sequenced for a study of CD8 T cells in ankylosing spondylitis (dated by TCRdb to about 2017). In the study overall: The study profiled T cell receptor beta repertoires in healthy donors and ankylosing spondylitis patients to find disease-linked TCR variants. Samples of peripheral blood were taken, and for ankylosing spondylitis patients, synovial fluid was collected as well. The full study cohort comprised 25 ankylosing spondylitis patients and around 100 healthy donors. Broader findings and caveats from the paper: Some motif variants were previously reported in synovial fluid and blood of reactive arthritis patients, suggesting common disease-initiation mechanisms. Blood from ankylosing spondylitis patients appeared to be characterized by a TCR beta motif made up of under ten highly homologous amino acid variants. A CD8+ phenotype was shown by the disease-linked clones, which were found at relatively low frequencies in peripheral blood. Significant enrichment of the disease-linked clones was reported in matched synovial fluid samples from ankylosing spondylitis patients.

Germline trimming: 4 bases from V, 4 bases from J; junction bases outside gene matches: 13. Taken from cysteine to phenylalanine, the CDR3 has 16 residues. Of all the DNA, just the CDR3 is kept, 48 bases in frame from base 1. The germline V gene gives CDR1 as SGHDT and CDR2 as YYEEEE. This clonotype occurred many times. What this receptor recognizes is not known. Per-base quality was not reported, and no clone a single base away is much larger than it. The sequencing machine was an Illumina HiSeq 2500. TCR beta libraries were prepared by quantitative 5'-RACE with molecular barcodes. In the paper's pipeline: A new computational method, built on a probabilistic model of VDJ rearrangement, was used to identify disease-linked TCR variants. TCRdb reanalyzed the raw reads on its own, using fastp at Q25 for trimming and MiXCR for clone calling, and kept in-frame beta chains. When rows share a CDR3 protein, they turn into one entry using the most common DNA and genes. The V and J calls follow TCRdb's processing rather than the paper's. A total of approximately 250,000 distinct CDR3 sequences appear in this sample, 7% to 10% of them only once. The biggest ten clones account for more than 4.5% of the sample.

The source of this sequence is a female donor with ankylosing spondylitis or in good health (not recorded which). This sequence uses TRBV5-6 and TRBJ2-7; TRBD1 fits 8 bases in the junction. Sequences were obtained from blood, either unsorted or a sorted T cell fraction (not recorded which). CDR3 loop: CASSGTGQWTNYEQYF. The nucleotide sequence reads as follows: TGTGCCAGCAGCGGGACAGGCCAATGGACTAATTACGAGCAGTACTTC.